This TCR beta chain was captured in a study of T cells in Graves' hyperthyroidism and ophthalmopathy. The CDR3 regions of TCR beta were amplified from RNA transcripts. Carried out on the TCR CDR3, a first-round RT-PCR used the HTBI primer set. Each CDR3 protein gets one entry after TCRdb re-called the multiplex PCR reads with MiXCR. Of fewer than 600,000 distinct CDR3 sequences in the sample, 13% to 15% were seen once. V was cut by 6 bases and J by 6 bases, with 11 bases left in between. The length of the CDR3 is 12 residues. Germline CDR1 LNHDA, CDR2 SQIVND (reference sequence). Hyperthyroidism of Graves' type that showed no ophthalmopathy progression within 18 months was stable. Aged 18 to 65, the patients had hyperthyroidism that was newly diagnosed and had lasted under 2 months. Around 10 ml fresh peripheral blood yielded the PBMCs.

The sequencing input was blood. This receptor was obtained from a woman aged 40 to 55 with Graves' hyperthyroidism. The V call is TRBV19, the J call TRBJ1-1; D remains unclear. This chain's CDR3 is CASRRRSSEAFF. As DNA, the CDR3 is TGTGCCAGTAGGAGAAGATCCTCTGAAGCTTTCTTT.